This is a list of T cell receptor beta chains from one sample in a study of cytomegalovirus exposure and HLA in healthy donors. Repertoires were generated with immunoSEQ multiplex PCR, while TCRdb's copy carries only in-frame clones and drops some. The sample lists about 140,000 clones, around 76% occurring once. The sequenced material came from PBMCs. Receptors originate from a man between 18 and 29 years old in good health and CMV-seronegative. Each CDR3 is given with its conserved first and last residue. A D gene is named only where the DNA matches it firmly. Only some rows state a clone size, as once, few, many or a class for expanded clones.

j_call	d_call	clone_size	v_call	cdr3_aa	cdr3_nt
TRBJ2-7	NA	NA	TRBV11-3	CASSYRQGGEQYF	TGTGCCAGCAGCTACCGGCAGGGGGGCGAGCAGTACTTC
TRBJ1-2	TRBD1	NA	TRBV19	CASSITGQSNYGYTF	TGTGCCAGTAGTATCACGGGACAGTCTAACTATGGCTACACCTTC
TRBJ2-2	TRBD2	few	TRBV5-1	CASRLAGDTGELFF	TGCGCCAGCAGGCTAGCGGGAGACACCGGGGAGCTGTTTTTT
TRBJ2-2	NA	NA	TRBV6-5	CASSYPSRGAGELFF	TGTGCCAGCAGTTACCCTAGCAGGGGCGCCGGGGAGCTGTTTTTT
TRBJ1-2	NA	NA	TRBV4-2	CASNQGGYSYGYTF	TGTGCCAGCAACCAGGGAGGGTATAGCTATGGCTACACCTTC
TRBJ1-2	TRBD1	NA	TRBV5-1	CASSMDRVGGYTF	TGCGCCAGCAGCATGGACAGGGTCGGTGGCTACACCTTC
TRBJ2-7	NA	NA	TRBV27	CASSLTRVSYEQYF	TGTGCCAGCAGTTTGACCAGGGTCTCCTACGAGCAGTACTTC
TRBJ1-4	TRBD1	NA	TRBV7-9	CASGTGVGPTNEKLFF	TGTGCCAGCGGTACAGGGGTTGGCCCCACTAATGAAAAACTGTTTTTT
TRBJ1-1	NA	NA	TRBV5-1	CASSLASMNTEAFF	TGCGCCAGCAGCTTGGCCTCTATGAACACTGAAGCTTTCTTT
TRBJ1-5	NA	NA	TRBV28	CASNAGPNNQPQHF	TGTGCCAGCAATGCGGGACCGAACAATCAGCCCCAGCATTTT
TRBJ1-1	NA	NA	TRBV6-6	CASSYNSHTEAFF	TGTGCCAGCAGTTATAACAGTCACACTGAAGCTTTCTTT
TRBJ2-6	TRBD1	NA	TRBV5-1	CASSLEVTGAGANVLTF	TGCGCCAGCAGCTTGGAGGTCACAGGGGCTGGGGCCAACGTCCTGACTTTC
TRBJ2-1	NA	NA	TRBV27	CASRPHEWRGTYNEQFF	TGTGCCAGCAGACCCCACGAGTGGAGAGGCACCTACAATGAGCAGTTCTTC
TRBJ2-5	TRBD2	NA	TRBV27	CASTEKFTAAGNQETQYF	TGTGCCAGCACCGAGAAATTCACAGCAGCGGGGAACCAAGAGACCCAGTACTTC
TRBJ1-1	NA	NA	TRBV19	CATRQVMNTEAFF	TGTGCCACCCGACAGGTTATGAACACTGAAGCTTTCTTT
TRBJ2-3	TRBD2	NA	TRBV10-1	CASSEVSGELRGTQYF	TGCGCCAGCAGTGAAGTTAGCGGGGAGCTTAGGGGCACGCAGTATTTT
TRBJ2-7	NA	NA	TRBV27	CASSSRTLLYEQYF	TGTGCCAGCAGTTCCCGGACACTCCTCTACGAGCAGTACTTC
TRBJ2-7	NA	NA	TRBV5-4	CASSLNRDVSYEQYF	TGTGCCAGCAGCTTGAACAGGGACGTTTCCTACGAGCAGTACTTC
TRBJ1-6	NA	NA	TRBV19	CASSVQEHSYNSPLHF	TGTGCCAGTAGTGTACAGGAACACTCCTATAATTCACCCCTCCACTTT
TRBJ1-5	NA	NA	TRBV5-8	CASSPGQPLGQPQHF	TGTGCCAGCAGCCCAGGACAGCCACTAGGTCAGCCCCAGCATTTT
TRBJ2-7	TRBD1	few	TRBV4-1	CASSQDPGQGAPYEQYF	TGCGCCAGCAGCCAAGATCCGGGACAGGGCGCCCCCTACGAGCAGTACTTC
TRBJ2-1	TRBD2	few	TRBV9	CASSGGRVAGYNEQFF	TGTGCCAGCAGCGGAGGAAGGGTAGCGGGATACAATGAGCAGTTCTTC
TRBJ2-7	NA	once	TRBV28	CASSFLVPVSYEQYF	TGTGCCAGCAGTTTTCTGGTCCCAGTCTCCTACGAGCAGTACTTC
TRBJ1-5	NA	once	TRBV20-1	CSARGPGPQHF	TGCAGTGCTAGAGGCCCAGGGCCCCAGCATTTT
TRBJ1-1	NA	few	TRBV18	CASSARQDHTEAFF	TGTGCCAGCTCAGCGAGACAGGACCACACTGAAGCTTTCTTT
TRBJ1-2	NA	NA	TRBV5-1	CASSLEGGGFYTF	TGCGCCAGCAGCTTGGAAGGGGGAGGGTTCTACACCTTC
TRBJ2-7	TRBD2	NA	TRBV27	CASSLRGGYYEQYF	TGTGCCAGCAGTTTGCGCGGGGGATACTACGAGCAGTACTTC
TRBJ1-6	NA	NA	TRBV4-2	CASSQVSVVGGGSYNSPLHF	TGTGCCAGCAGCCAAGTGTCTGTGGTAGGGGGGGGCTCCTATAATTCACCCCTCCACTTT
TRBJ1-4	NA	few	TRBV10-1	CASSERPGNEKLFF	TGCGCCAGCAGTGAGAGACCAGGGAATGAAAAACTGTTTTTT
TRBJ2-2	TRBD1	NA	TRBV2	CASRGQATGELFF	TGTGCCAGCAGGGGACAGGCCACCGGGGAGCTGTTTTTT
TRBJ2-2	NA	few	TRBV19	CASNRNANTGELFF	TGTGCCAGTAACAGAAACGCGAACACCGGGGAGCTGTTTTTT
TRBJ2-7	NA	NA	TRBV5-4	CASSHSISYEQYF	TGTGCCAGCAGCCACTCTATCTCCTACGAGCAGTACTTC
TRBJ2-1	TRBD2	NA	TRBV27	CASSPSGPYNEQFF	TGTGCCAGCAGTCCTAGCGGTCCCTACAATGAGCAGTTCTTC
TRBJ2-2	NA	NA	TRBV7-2	CASSLDNSDGIF	TGTGCCAGCAGCTTAGATAATTCGGACGGGATTTTT
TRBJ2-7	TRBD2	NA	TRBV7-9	CASSPRTSSRGEQYF	TGTGCCAGCAGCCCCCGGACTAGCTCGCGGGGCGAGCAGTACTTC
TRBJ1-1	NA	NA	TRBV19	CASARDRNTEAFF	TGTGCCAGTGCCCGAGACAGAAACACTGAAGCTTTCTTT
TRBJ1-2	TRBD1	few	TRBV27	CASSLGTGALYGYTF	TGTGCCAGCAGTTTAGGGACAGGGGCGCTCTATGGCTACACCTTC
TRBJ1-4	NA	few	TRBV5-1	CASSRTSTTNEKLFF	TGCGCCAGCAGCCGTACGAGTACAACTAATGAAAAACTGTTTTTT
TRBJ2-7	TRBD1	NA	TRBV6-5	CASSAGTAYEQYF	TGTGCCAGCAGCGCAGGGACAGCCTACGAGCAGTACTTC
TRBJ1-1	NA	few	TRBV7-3	CASSFGSGTGGTEAFF	NA
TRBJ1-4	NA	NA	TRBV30	CAWSHLGRLDEKLFF	TGTGCCTGGAGCCATTTGGGGCGGTTAGATGAAAAACTGTTTTTT
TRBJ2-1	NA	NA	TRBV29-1	CSVEDESDPYSYNEQFF	TGCAGCGTTGAAGATGAGAGTGATCCTTACTCCTACAATGAGCAGTTCTTC